This T cell receptor (beta chain) came from a study of neurological immune-mediated disorders. Study results and caveats: It was HTLV-1-associated myelopathy that showed the most TCR clonal expansion, while multiple sclerosis showed the least, falling below healthy controls.

CDR1 and CDR2 (germline): MDHEN, SYDVKM. With V trimmed by 6 bases and J by 0 bases, 4 bases remained unmatched. This CDR3 comprises 15 residues. CD4+ or CD8+ T cells, around 940,000 per library, were used for sorted libraries. The table lists this clonotype with many counts. What it binds is not known. The authors produced cDNA by 5'RACE using 10-nucleotide random UMIs. The yield of each sequencing run was over 180 million TCR-beta sequences from 15-18 subjects. TCRdb called the 5' RACE reads again in MiXCR, with one record for every CDR3 protein. The table lists 11,000 to 15,000 distinct CDR3 sequences, approximately 13% of them singletons, with 41% in the top ten.

Specimen: CD8+ T cells from blood. The sequence was obtained from a female donor with HTLV-1-associated myelopathy (HAM/TSP). V is TRBV28 and J is TRBJ2-7; 11 bases match TRBD1. The CDR3 DNA reads TGTGCCAGCAGGGCGGGACAGGGGGGCTCCTACGAGCAGTACTTC. Amino acid sequence: CASRAGQGGSYEQYF. Together with reference TRBV28 and TRBJ2-7, the CDR3 gives the full variable domain: DVKVTQSSRYLVKRTGEKVFLECVQDMDHENMFWYRQDPGLGLRLIYFSYDVKMKEKGDIPEGYSVSREKKERFSLILESASTNQTSMYLCASRAGQGGSYEQYFGPGTRLTVT.